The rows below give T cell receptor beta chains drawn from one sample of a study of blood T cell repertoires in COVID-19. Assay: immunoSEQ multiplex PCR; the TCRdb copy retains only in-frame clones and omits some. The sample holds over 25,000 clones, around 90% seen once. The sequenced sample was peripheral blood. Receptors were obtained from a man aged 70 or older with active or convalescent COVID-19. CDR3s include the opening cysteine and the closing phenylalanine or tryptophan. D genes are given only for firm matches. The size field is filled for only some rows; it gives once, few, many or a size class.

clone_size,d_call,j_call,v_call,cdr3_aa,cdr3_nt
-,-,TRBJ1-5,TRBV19,CASSGDAYQPQHF,TGTGCCAGTAGTGGAGACGCCTATCAGCCCCAGCATTTT
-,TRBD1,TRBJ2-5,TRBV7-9,CASSLDRGRETQYF,TGTGCCAGCAGCTTAGACAGGGGGCGGGAGACCCAGTACTTC
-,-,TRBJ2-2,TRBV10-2,CASTDTGELFF,TGCGCCAGCACGGACACCGGGGAGCTGTTTTTT
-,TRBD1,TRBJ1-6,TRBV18,CASSPGRGDSPLHF,TGTGCCAGCTCACCGGGCAGGGGGGATTCACCCCTCCACTTT
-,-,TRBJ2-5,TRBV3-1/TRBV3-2,CASSQQIQETQYF,TGTGCCAGCAGCCAACAGATCCAAGAGACCCAGTACTTC
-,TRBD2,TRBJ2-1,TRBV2,CASRDGGSEQFF,TGTGCCAGCAGGGACGGGGGGAGTGAGCAGTTCTTC
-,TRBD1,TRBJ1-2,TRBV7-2,CASSFRPGQNYGYTF,TGTGCCAGCAGCTTTCGACCGGGACAGAACTATGGCTACACCTTC
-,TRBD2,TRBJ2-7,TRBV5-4,CASSLAGGGRKRYF,TGTGCCAGCAGCTTAGCGGGAGGGGGGCGAAAGCGGTACTTC
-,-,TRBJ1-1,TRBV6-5,CASSYNPAGNTEAFF,TGTGCCAGCAGTTACAATCCAGCGGGGAACACTGAAGCTTTCTTT
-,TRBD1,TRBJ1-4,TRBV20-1,CSASRRDRGLLDEKLFF,TGCAGTGCTAGTAGGCGGGACAGGGGGTTACTGGATGAAAAACTGTTTTTT
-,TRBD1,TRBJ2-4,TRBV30,CAWSPDRVQYF,TGTGCCTGGAGTCCCGACAGGGTTCAGTACTTC
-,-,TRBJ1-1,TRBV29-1,CSVAGANTEAFF,TGCAGCGTGGCAGGGGCGAACACTGAAGCTTTCTTT
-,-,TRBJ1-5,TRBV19,CASSNLDPPAQHF,TGTGCCAGTAGTAATCTTGATCCACCGGCCCAGCATTTT
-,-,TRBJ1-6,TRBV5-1,CASSLDGRSNSPLHF,TGCGCCAGCAGCTTGGACGGGAGGTCTAATTCACCCCTCCACTTT
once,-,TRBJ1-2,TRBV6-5,CASTTEGGNYGYTF,TGTGCCAGCACTACCGAGGGGGGGAACTATGGCTACACCTTC
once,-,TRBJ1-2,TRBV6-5,CASSPGEAEGGYTF,TGTGCCAGCAGCCCCGGGGAGGCCGAGGGGGGCTACACCTTC
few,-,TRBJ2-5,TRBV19,CASSIQGIRETQYF,TGTGCCAGTAGTATCCAGGGGATCAGAGAGACCCAGTACTTC
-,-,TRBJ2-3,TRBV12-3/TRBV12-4,CASSFGSTDTQYF,TGTGCCAGCAGTTTTGGCTCCACAGATACGCAGTATTTT
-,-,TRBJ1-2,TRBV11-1,CASTEQGAGSYTF,TGTGCCAGCACCGAACAGGGCGCCGGTTCCTACACCTTC
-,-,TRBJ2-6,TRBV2,CASSDGSGANVLTF,TGTGCCAGCAGTGACGGCTCTGGGGCCAACGTCCTGACTTTC
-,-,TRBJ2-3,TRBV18,CASSPKLAITDTQYF,TGTGCCAGCTCGCCAAAACTAGCAATCACAGATACGCAGTATTTT
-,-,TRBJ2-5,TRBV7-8,CASSSRSTEETQYF,TGTGCCAGCAGCTCCCGGTCGACGGAGGAGACCCAGTACTTC
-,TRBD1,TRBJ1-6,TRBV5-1,CASSAGQGNSPLHF,TGCGCCAGCAGCGCGGGACAGGGGAATTCACCCCTCCACTTT
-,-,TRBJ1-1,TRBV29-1,CSVDDAGNTEAFF,TGCAGCGTTGATGACGCGGGTAACACTGAAGCTTTCTTT
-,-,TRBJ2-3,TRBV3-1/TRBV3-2,CASSQGYGNDWRTQYF,TGTGCCAGCAGCCAAGGATACGGGAATGATTGGCGTACGCAGTATTTT
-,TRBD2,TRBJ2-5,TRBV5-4,CASSPIPSGGFQETQYF,TGTGCCAGCAGCCCGATTCCTAGCGGGGGTTTCCAAGAGACCCAGTACTTC
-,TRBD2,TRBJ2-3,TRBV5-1,CASSSRLRSSGETTDTQYF,TGCGCCAGCAGCTCCCGCCTTAGGTCTAGCGGGGAAACCACAGATACGCAGTATTTT
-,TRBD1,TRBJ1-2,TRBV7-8,CASSLGDRGYGYTF,TGTGCCAGCAGCTTAGGGGACAGGGGCTATGGCTACACCTTC
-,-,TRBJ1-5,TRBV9,CASSVEGDNQPQHF,TGTGCCAGCAGCGTCGAGGGAGACAATCAGCCCCAGCATTTT
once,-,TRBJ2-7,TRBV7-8,CASSLLDGGYEQYF,TGTGCCAGCAGCTTATTGGACGGGGGCTACGAGCAGTACTTC
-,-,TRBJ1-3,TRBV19,CASSPGTAGNTIYF,TGTGCCAGTAGTCCCGGAACAGCTGGAAACACCATATATTTT
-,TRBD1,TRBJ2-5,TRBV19,CASSGTGTAQETQYF,TGTGCCAGTAGTGGGACCGGGACAGCTCAAGAGACCCAGTACTTC
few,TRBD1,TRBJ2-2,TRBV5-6,CASSLLKQGALGGELFF,TGTGCCAGCAGCTTGCTAAAACAGGGGGCGCTTGGCGGGGAGCTGTTTTTT
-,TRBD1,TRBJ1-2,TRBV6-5,CASSSPGTAYGYTF,TGTGCCAGCAGTTCCCCCGGGACAGCCTATGGCTACACCTTC
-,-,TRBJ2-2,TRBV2,CASREQGGPGELFF,TGTGCCAGCAGGGAACAGGGAGGGCCCGGGGAGCTGTTTTTT
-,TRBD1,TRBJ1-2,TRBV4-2,CASSQGRPGGGYTF,TGTGCCAGCAGCCAAGGTCGCCCAGGGGGTGGCTACACCTTC
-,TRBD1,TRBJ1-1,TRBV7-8,CASSPRSRGQNFEAFF,TGTGCCAGCAGCCCACGTAGCCGGGGACAGAATTTTGAAGCTTTCTTT